The clone carrying this TCR beta chain was seen only a few times. These data belong to a study of blood T cell repertoires in COVID-19. Study background: Whether acute or convalescent, the COVID-19 samples came from the United States, Italy and Spain.

Sequencing used immunoSEQ multiplex PCR; TCRdb keeps in-frame clones, though not all of them. The repertoire holds some 340,000 clones, with approximately 89% as singletons. Germline CDR1 is MNHEY and CDR2 is SMNVEV (reference sequence). CDR3 length: 13 residues. V was pared by 4 bases and J by 5 bases, with 5 bases of the junction left unmatched. In terms of age and location, participants ranged from roughly 18 to 100 years and lived in approximately 24 US areas. Cohorts were determined from participant-reported clinical history. Recovery among Cohort 3 donors was established by two negative PCRs, clearance, or symptom resolution.

The chain couples TRBV27 to TRBJ2-7; 7 nucleotides line up with TRBD2. The material sequenced was PBMCs or T cells enriched from blood (not recorded which). The clonotype was recovered from a woman aged 30 to 39 who had recovered from COVID-19. The CDR3 reads CASSWAGRDEQYF. The CDR3 DNA reads TGTGCCAGCAGTTGGGCTGGGAGGGACGAGCAGTACTTC.